This T cell receptor (beta chain) appears in the sequencing data of a study of OX40 agonist ivuxolimab in advanced cancers. In the study overall: Ivuxolimab, an antibody that agonizes OX40 (CD134), was administered to the patients.

Points from the study as a whole: With doses of 0.1 to 3.0 mg/kg, CD4+ and CD8+ blood T cells had undergone clonal expansion by week 6. More expanded clones were seen, on average, in CD8+ T cells than in CD4+. In the 0.1-3.0 mg/kg groups, partial responders showed among the lowest expansion.

This clone has a handful of counts. The target antigen is unknown. The CDR3 extends over 12 amino acids. V dropped 6 bases and J dropped 5 bases, with 14 bases sitting between them. The germline V gene encodes CDR1 SQVTM and CDR2 ANQGSEA. TCRdb keeps only in-frame clones here, not all; method: immunoSEQ multiplex PCR. The sample shows tens of thousands of clones, about 76% of them seen only once. The chain recombines TRBV29-1 with TRBJ2-7, with a possible D match to TRBD2 (6 bases). The TCR was taken from an adult with an advanced solid tumor such as melanoma, head and neck, liver or kidney cancer. The material sequenced was CD4+ or CD8+ T cells sorted from blood, taken in a trial of the OX40 agonist ivuxolimab. In DNA, the CDR3 is TGCAGCGTCGCGGGACCTCTCCACGAGCAGTACTTC. It encodes CSVAGPLHEQYF.